This entry features one T cell receptor (beta chain) sequence. Its antigen is still unknown. V dropped 4 bases and J dropped 8; count of bases not matched to a gene: 6. Germline CDR1 is SGHRS and CDR2 is YFSETQ. The CDR3 has 15 residues. The entry originates in a study of T cell clonotyping in hematopoietic cell transplantation. Findings of the study overall: No sorting was done, leaving CD4 and CD8 contributions mixed. Pathologically expanded recipient clonotypes increased progressively from day 30 to day 180 as diversity fell.

Sequenced by immunoSEQ multiplex PCR; TCRdb stores in-frame clones only, minus some. This table has almost 8,500 clones, roughly nine tenths appearing once. The TCR was taken from a male patient aged 60-70 years who had an allogeneic stem cell transplant from a related donor, so the T cells may come from the graft donor. Some clones in this sample may be carry-over from other donors' samples. J is TRBJ1-6 and V is TRBV5-1; 10 bases agree with TRBD1. The sample here was peripheral blood mononuclear cells, taken at the time of graft-versus-host disease after allogeneic stem cell transplant. CDR3 sequence: CASSRTGTGDSPLHF. In DNA form, the CDR3 reads TGCGCCAGCAGCAGAACCGGGACAGGGGATTCACCCCTCCACTTT.